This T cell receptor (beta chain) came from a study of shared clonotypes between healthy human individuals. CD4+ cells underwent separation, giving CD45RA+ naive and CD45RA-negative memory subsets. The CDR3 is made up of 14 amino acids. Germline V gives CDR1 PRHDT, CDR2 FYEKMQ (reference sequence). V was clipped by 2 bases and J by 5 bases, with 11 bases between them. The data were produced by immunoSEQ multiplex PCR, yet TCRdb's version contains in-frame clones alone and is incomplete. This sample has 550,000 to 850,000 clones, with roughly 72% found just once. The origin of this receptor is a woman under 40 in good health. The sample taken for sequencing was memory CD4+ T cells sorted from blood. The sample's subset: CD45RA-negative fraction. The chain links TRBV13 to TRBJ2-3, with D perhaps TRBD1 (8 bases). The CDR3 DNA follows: TGTGCCAGCAGCTTAAACAGGGGGGGAGATACGCAGTATTTT. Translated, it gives CASSLNRGGDTQYF.